This TCR beta chain was sequenced during a study of Graves' ophthalmopathy and Graves' hyperthyroidism. General study findings and limits: In blood, most expanded thyroid clonotypes above 0.001 frequency were also detected.

The authors defined stable hyperthyroidism as no ophthalmopathy within 18 months of follow-up. Clinical symptoms and serum thyroxine were used for diagnosis; TRAb, thyroid ultrasound and orbital computed tomography were also relied on. PBMCs stemmed from 10 ml of fresh peripheral blood. This CDR3 has 13 residues. V shed 5 bases and J shed 10 bases, with 12 bases lying between them. CDR1 SEHNR and CDR2 FQNEAQ come from the germline V gene (reference sequence). Transcripts of RNA were the source for amplifying TCR beta CDR3 regions. Scientists carried out first-round RT-PCR using HTBI primers and then a second-round multiplex PCR. TCRdb re-called the multiplex PCR reads with MiXCR, one entry per CDR3 protein. The sample contains around 400,000 distinct CDR3 sequences, around 21% of which appear only once. This clonotype has at least ten counts. No antigen is known for it.

What was sequenced was peripheral blood. This receptor was taken from a woman aged 18 to 35 with stable Graves' hyperthyroidism. This chain uses TRBV7-9 with TRBJ1-6, with D unresolved. CDR3 bases: TGTGCCAGCAGCGATCCGGGGATCTCACCCCTCCACTTT. It yields the protein CASSDPGISPLHF.